These T cell receptor beta chains were read from a single sample in a study of blood T cell repertoires in COVID-19. Data came from immunoSEQ multiplex PCR; TCRdb stores just in-frame clones and leaves some out. The repertoire holds about 260,000 clones, with nearly 90% as singletons. Sequencing was carried out using peripheral blood. Receptors originate from a human donor in a cohort sampled during active COVID-19. CDR3s include the opening cysteine and the closing phenylalanine or tryptophan. The order of the fields is clone size, V gene, D gene, J gene, CDR3 DNA, CDR3 protein. D genes are given only for firm matches. Size tells how often a clone was seen (once, few, many) or the class of an expanded clone, and some rows leave it out.

clone size: -
V gene: TRBV9
D gene: TRBD1
J gene: TRBJ2-7
CDR3 DNA: TGTGCCAGCAGCGGACAGGGGGCAGATGAGCAGTACTTC
CDR3 protein: CASSGQGADEQYF

clone size: -
V gene: TRBV30
D gene: -
J gene: TRBJ1-2
CDR3 DNA: TGTGCCTGGAGTTCTTACTATGGCTACACCTTC
CDR3 protein: CAWSSYYGYTF

clone size: -
V gene: TRBV27
D gene: -
J gene: TRBJ1-2
CDR3 DNA: TGTGCCAGCGGCCCCACGGACACCGGAAGTACCTTC
CDR3 protein: CASGPTDTGSTF

clone size: -
V gene: TRBV12-3/TRBV12-4
D gene: -
J gene: TRBJ2-1
CDR3 DNA: TGTGCCAGCAGTTTAGACACAGAAAATGAGCAGTTCTTC
CDR3 protein: CASSLDTENEQFF

clone size: -
V gene: TRBV6-5
D gene: TRBD2
J gene: TRBJ2-1
CDR3 DNA: TGTGCCAGCAAGACACCGGGACTAGATTACAATGAGCAGTTCTTC
CDR3 protein: CASKTPGLDYNEQFF

clone size: -
V gene: TRBV6-6
D gene: TRBD2
J gene: TRBJ2-7
CDR3 DNA: TGTGCCAGCAGTTTTGGGGCCCGCGGGGGGTCCGAGCAGTACTTC
CDR3 protein: CASSFGARGGSEQYF

clone size: -
V gene: TRBV7-9
D gene: -
J gene: TRBJ2-2
CDR3 DNA: TGTGCCAGCAGCTTAGTTGCCCAGGGGATCACCGGGGAGCTGTTTTTT
CDR3 protein: CASSLVAQGITGELFF

clone size: -
V gene: TRBV15
D gene: -
J gene: TRBJ1-3
CDR3 DNA: TGTGCCACCAGCAGAGAAATGTATGTTGGAAACACCATATATTTT
CDR3 protein: CATSREMYVGNTIYF

clone size: -
V gene: TRBV18
D gene: TRBD1
J gene: TRBJ2-7
CDR3 DNA: TGTGCCAGCTCACCAGGCGGGACAGGGGGCTTTCGGGTGTACGAGCAGTACTTC
CDR3 protein: CASSPGGTGGFRVYEQYF

clone size: -
V gene: TRBV10-3
D gene: TRBD1
J gene: TRBJ2-7
CDR3 DNA: TGTGCCATCAGTGATGCCGGGACAGGGTCTTACGAGCAGTACTTC
CDR3 protein: CAISDAGTGSYEQYF

clone size: -
V gene: TRBV5-1
D gene: -
J gene: TRBJ2-7
CDR3 DNA: TGCGCCAGCAGCTTCCCAGGGTCGGGTACCTACGAGCAGTACTTC
CDR3 protein: CASSFPGSGTYEQYF

clone size: -
V gene: TRBV24-1
D gene: -
J gene: TRBJ2-7
CDR3 DNA: TGTGCCACCAGGTCCGCCCGCCGGGACGAGCAGTACTTC
CDR3 protein: CATRSARRDEQYF

clone size: few
V gene: TRBV30
D gene: TRBD1
J gene: TRBJ1-6
CDR3 DNA: TGTGCCTGGTCGCCGGGACAGGGGAATTCACCCCTCCACTTT
CDR3 protein: CAWSPGQGNSPLHF

clone size: -
V gene: TRBV4-3
D gene: -
J gene: TRBJ1-2
CDR3 DNA: TGCGCCAGCAGCCAAGATGGAGGGGATGGCTACACCTTC
CDR3 protein: CASSQDGGDGYTF

clone size: -
V gene: TRBV6-2/TRBV6-3
D gene: -
J gene: TRBJ2-7
CDR3 DNA: TGTGCCAGCAGTTACTTATGGGGCTTGAGGTCCGAGCAGTACTTC
CDR3 protein: CASSYLWGLRSEQYF

clone size: once
V gene: TRBV9
D gene: TRBD2
J gene: TRBJ2-1
CDR3 DNA: TGTGCCAGCAGCGTTCAGACTAGCGGGGGACTCAATGAGCAGTTCTTC
CDR3 protein: CASSVQTSGGLNEQFF

clone size: -
V gene: TRBV7-3
D gene: -
J gene: TRBJ2-5
CDR3 DNA: TGTGCCAGCAGCTCGAGGACAGTGTACGGGGAGACCCAGTACTTC
CDR3 protein: CASSSRTVYGETQYF

clone size: once
V gene: TRBV27
D gene: TRBD1
J gene: TRBJ1-1
CDR3 DNA: TGTGCCAGCAGTTTATTAGGGACAGTACACACTGAAGCTTTCTTT
CDR3 protein: CASSLLGTVHTEAFF

clone size: few
V gene: TRBV3-1/TRBV3-2
D gene: -
J gene: TRBJ1-1
CDR3 DNA: TGTGCCAGCAGCCAAGATGTTGGACGAAACTTTGGGGGCGGAGGCACTGAAGCTTTCTTT
CDR3 protein: CASSQDVGRNFGGGGTEAFF

clone size: -
V gene: TRBV4-2
D gene: TRBD1
J gene: TRBJ1-5
CDR3 DNA: TGTGCCAGCAGCCAAGATATCCCTCAAGACAGGGGAAGTCAGCCCCAGCATTTT
CDR3 protein: CASSQDIPQDRGSQPQHF

clone size: -
V gene: TRBV12-3/TRBV12-4
D gene: -
J gene: TRBJ1-5
CDR3 DNA: TGTGCCAGCACCTCAGAGGGCTATCAGCCCCAGCATTTT
CDR3 protein: CASTSEGYQPQHF

clone size: -
V gene: TRBV30
D gene: TRBD1
J gene: TRBJ2-1
CDR3 DNA: TGTGCCTGGTCGGACAGGGAGTCCCTGTTCTTC
CDR3 protein: CAWSDRESLFF

clone size: -
V gene: TRBV7-2
D gene: -
J gene: TRBJ1-1
CDR3 DNA: TGTGCCAGCAGCCTGACAGAGAACACTGAAGCTTTCTTT
CDR3 protein: CASSLTENTEAFF